The 18 T cell receptor beta chains presented below share a single source sample, sequenced in a study of T cells in Graves' hyperthyroidism and ophthalmopathy. Amplification targeted TCR beta CDR3 regions from RNA transcripts. HTBI primers were used for first-round RT-PCR of the TCR CDR3. A single record per CDR3 protein comes from TCRdb applying MiXCR to the multiplex PCR reads. The data show some 400,000 distinct CDR3 sequences, with about 18% seen just once and approximately 4% held by the top ten. The source material was blood. Receptors originate from a woman aged 18-29 years with Graves' hyperthyroidism.

This clonotype was observed at least ten times. CDR3 nucleotide sequence: TGTGCCAGTAGCAGGGGAACCCAAGCAATTGGCTACACCTTC. Amino acid sequence: CASSRGTQAIGYTF. This sequence joins TRBV19 and TRBJ1-2, with TRBD1 as a possible D gene (6 bases). The CDR3 runs 14 residues. Germline V gene lookup returns CDR1 LNHDA and CDR2 SQIVND (reference sequence). V was trimmed by 6 bases and J by 7 bases, leaving 18 bases between them.

In the case of this clonotype: Without the conserved terminal phenylalanine or tryptophan, this CDR3 likely stems from a read error. V is TRBV12-3 or TRBV12-4 and J is TRBJ1-1; D is ambiguous. The CDR3 has 14 amino acids. The CDR3 sequence: CASSLAAENTEAFV. Written as DNA, the CDR3 is TGTGCCAGCAGTCTAGCGGCGGAGAACACTGAAGCTTTCGTT.

This chain links TRBV7-6 with TRBJ2-5; 7 bases are a match to TRBD2. Germline lookup yields CDR1 SGHVS and CDR2 FNYEAQ. This CDR3 is 14 amino acids long. The ends lost 1 base at V and 4 bases at J; junction bases unmatched: 3. The CDR3 loop reads CASSLGEGSETQYF. CDR3 in DNA: TGTGCCAGCAGCTTAGGGGAGGGGTCAGAGACCCAGTACTTC.

This clonotype was detected many times. CDR3 in amino acids: CATSRETETQYF. CDR3 nucleotides: TGTGCCACATCCAGGGAGACCGAGACCCAGTACTTC. This rearrangement joins TRBV12-3 or TRBV12-4 to TRBJ2-5; D tentatively reads TRBD1 or TRBD2 (5 bases each). This CDR3 is 12 amino acids long. Trimming stripped 10 bases from V and 5 bases from J, with 14 bases between.

There are many counts of this clonotype. The chain couples TRBV6-1 to TRBJ1-2; a weak D match, TRBD1 (5 bases). Germline values: CDR1 MNHNS, CDR2 SASEGT. CDR3 length: 14 amino acids. V was cut by 4 bases and J by 1 base, with 10 bases left in between. The CDR3 DNA reads as TGTGCCAGCAGTGCAAGACAGAGTAACTATGGCTACACCTTC. Translating it yields CASSARQSNYGYTF.

This clonotype was found many times. The V gene is TRBV7-3, the J gene TRBJ2-7; D not resolved. The CDR3 has 14 residues. Trimming cost V 2 bases and J 4 bases, with 12 bases left between them. Germline CDR1 SGHTA, CDR2 FQGTGA. The CDR3 region is CASSLGNGNYEQYF. For the CDR3, the DNA is TGTGCCAGCAGCTTAGGTAACGGCAATTACGAGCAGTACTTC.

This clonotype was counted between two and nine times. This sequence joins TRBV28 and TRBJ2-2, with D perhaps matching TRBD1 (6 bases). Trimming took off 6 bases at V and 5 bases at J, with 10 bases between the two ends. Germline V gives CDR1 MDHEN, CDR2 SYDVKM. The CDR3 totals 13 residues. DNA for the CDR3: TGTGCCAGCAGCGCTAGGGGGACCGGGGAGCTGTTTTTT. Amino acid sequence: CASSARGTGELFF.

This clonotype was detected ten times or more. V usage is TRBV5-6 and J usage is TRBJ2-7; tentatively, D is TRBD1 (6 bases). The CDR3 spans 15 residues. In germline, CDR1 is SGHDT, CDR2 YYEEEE. The germline V and J ends were trimmed by 1 base and 1 base, with 12 bases remaining between them. In DNA, the CDR3 is TGTGCCAGCAGCTTGATCGGTCAGGGGTCCTACGAGCAGTACTTC. This translates into CASSLIGQGSYEQYF. The whole variable domain, remainder taken from reference TRBV5-6 and TRBJ2-7, is DAGVTQSPTHLIKTRGQQVTLRCSPKSGHDTVSWYQQALGQGPQFIFQYYEEEERQRGNFPDRFSGHQFPNYSSELNVNALLLGDSALYLCASSLIGQGSYEQYFGPGTRLTVT.

In its sample, this clonotype was seen many times. The V call is TRBV25-1, the J call TRBJ2-7, with TRBD1 as a possible D gene (6 bases). Germline V gene lookup returns CDR1 MGHDK and CDR2 SYGVNS. This CDR3 is 15 amino acids long. Trimming took off 5 bases at V and 7 bases at J, with 21 bases between the two ends. DNA of the CDR3: TGTGCCAGCAGTCCGCCGGGACACTCGAAGGGAGAGCAGTACTTC. It yields the protein CASSPPGHSKGEQYF.

The chain carries TRBV6-1 and TRBJ2-3; D remains unclear. The CDR3 loop spans 14 amino acids. CDR1 is MNHNS, CDR2 SASEGT, per germline. Trimming left V 6 bases short and J 2 bases short, with 12 bases between. The chain's CDR3 is CASRSPPPTDTQYF. CDR3 nucleotide sequence: TGTGCCAGCAGATCTCCCCCCCCCACAGATACGCAGTATTTT.

This clonotype has ten or more counts. This chain joins TRBV20-1 and TRBJ2-5; weak D call: TRBD2 (6 bases). The germline gives CDR1 DFQATT, CDR2 SNEGSKA (reference sequence). Trimming removed 5 bases from V and 4 bases from J, with 23 bases in between. CDR3 length equals 16 residues. The CDR3 coding sequence is TGCAGTGCTGCCTTTTCATGGGGGGTTGGCAGAGAGACCCAGTACTTC. Encoded protein: CSAAFSWGVGRETQYF.

The rearrangement links TRBV5-6 to TRBJ2-3; D unresolved. The CDR3 is made up of 14 amino acids. In germline, CDR1 is SGHDT, CDR2 YYEEEE. The germline V and J ends were trimmed by 4 bases and 1 base, with 10 bases remaining between them. The CDR3 region is CASSTDQRTDTQYF. The CDR3 region has the DNA TGTGCCAGCAGCACCGACCAGCGCACAGATACGCAGTATTTT.

This clonotype was seen repeatedly, ten times or more. The chain combines TRBV7-2 with TRBJ2-2; 7 nucleotides align to TRBD2. V dropped 3 bases and J dropped 6; count of bases not matched to a gene: 4. The germline gives CDR1 SGHTA, CDR2 FQGNSA. This CDR3 has 14 residues. CDR3 residues: CASSLTSSSGELFF. DNA of the CDR3: TGTGCCAGCAGCTTGACTAGCTCCTCCGGGGAGCTGTTTTTT.

In this sample, this clonotype turned up many times. The V call is TRBV29-1, the J call TRBJ1-2; 9 bases line up with TRBD1. CDR3 size: 17 residues. CDR1 is SQVTM and CDR2 is ANQGSEA in the germline V gene. V gave up 7 bases and J gave up 4 bases; unmatched junction bases: 19. The CDR3 reads CSAKEAPGQGVFYGYTF. The CDR3 nucleotides read TGCAGCGCCAAAGAAGCCCCGGGACAGGGTGTCTTCTATGGCTACACCTTC. Combining the CDR3 with reference TRBV29-1 and TRBJ1-2 gives the whole variable domain SAVISQKPSRDICQRGTSLTIQCQVDSQVTMMFWYRQQPGQSLTLIATANQGSEATYESGFVIDKFPISRPNLTFSTLTVSNMSPEDSSIYLCSAKEAPGQGVFYGYTFGSGTRLTVV.

This clonotype was observed many times. The CDR3 DNA sequence: TGTGCCAGCAAAATCCGGGCAGGGGAGGCCGAGGAGCTGTTTTTT. Translating gives CASKIRAGEAEELFF. This chain joins TRBV28 and TRBJ2-2; D is perhaps TRBD1 or TRBD2 (6 bases each). Trimming removed 7 bases at V and 10 bases at J, with 22 bases between. The CDR3 length is 15 residues. In germline, CDR1 is MDHEN, CDR2 SYDVKM.

This clonotype was found many times. The chain has TRBV4-1 and TRBJ1-2; the D is unclear. The CDR3 loop spans 15 amino acids. Germline CDR1 and CDR2: MGHRA and YSYEKL. Trimming removed 0 bases at V and 3 bases at J, with 11 bases between. The CDR3: CASSQDPGYDYGYTF. The CDR3 bases are TGCGCCAGCAGCCAAGATCCGGGATATGACTATGGCTACACCTTC.

This clonotype was recorded many times. This chain joins TRBV12-3 or TRBV12-4 and TRBJ1-1; tentatively, D is TRBD1 (5 bases). The V end was cut by 4 bases, the J end by 7 bases, with 16 bases between. CDR3 length: 14 residues. The CDR3 DNA follows: TGTGCCAGCAGTTCACCCCAGGGCAGGAATGAAGCTTTCTTT. Residues: CASSSPQGRNEAFF.

A few counts support this clonotype. The chain uses TRBV14 and TRBJ2-5; TRBD1 agrees at 7 bases. Germline trimming cut 8 bases from V and 2 bases from J; bases unmatched to any gene: 17. The germline V gene encodes CDR1 SGHDN and CDR2 FVKESK. The CDR3 is 17 amino acids. This CDR3 is CASYTSPRDSGQETQYF. Written as DNA, the CDR3 is TGTGCCAGCTATACCTCTCCCCGGGACAGTGGGCAAGAGACCCAGTACTTC. The variable domain in full, with the rest retrieved from reference TRBV14 and TRBJ2-5, is EAGVTQFPSHSVIEKGQTVTLRCDPISGHDNLYWYRRVMGKEIKFLLHFVKESKQDESGMPNNRFLAERTGGTYSTLKVQPAELEDSGVYFCASYTSPRDSGQETQYFGPGTRLLVL.